These 22 T cell receptor beta chains originate from one sample sequenced in a study of blood T cell repertoires in COVID-19 (dated by TCRdb to about 2020). Library construction relied on the immunoSEQ multiplex PCR assay. The table was pulled from immuneACCESS by TCRdb, which kept in-frame rearrangements only. Such tables lose some clones; where checked, under half of the loss comes from unresolved V genes, and the rest has no known cause. Across this sample there are about 300,000 clones, with approximately 88% seen only once. 9% to 9.5% of the sample lies in the top ten. Sequenced: peripheral blood. These TCRs come from a man between 18 and 35 years old with active or convalescent COVID-19.

This chain links TRBV12-5 with TRBJ1-3, with TRBD1 as a possible D gene (5 bases). The length of the CDR3 is 15 residues. Germline loops: CDR1 LGHNT, CDR2 FRNRAP. Between the trimmed V and J ends, which lost 4 bases and 2 bases, there was a span of 12 bases. CDR3 sequence reads: CASGYTSGTGNTIYF. CDR3 DNA sequence: TGTGCTAGTGGTTACACCTCAGGGACTGGAAACACCATATATTTT.

The chain is built from TRBV18 and TRBJ2-2, with D uncertain. V was cut by 4 bases and J by 2 bases, with 8 bases left in between. From germline, CDR1 is KGHSH and CDR2 LQKENI. The CDR3 runs to 14 residues. CDR3 amino acids: CASSRQQNTGELFF. CDR3 coding DNA: TGTGCCAGCTCACGCCAACAAAACACCGGGGAGCTGTTTTTT.

This chain joins TRBV5-1 and TRBJ1-4; 8 bases agree with TRBD1. J gave up 1 base and V 0 bases, and 2 bases lay outside the gene matches. The length of the CDR3 is 16 residues. The V gene's germline CDR1 is SGHRS and CDR2 YFSETQ. This CDR3 reads CASSLGGTGTNEKLFF. The CDR3 DNA is TGCGCCAGCAGCTTGGGGGGGACAGGAACTAATGAAAAACTGTTTTTT.

The DNA for the CDR3 is TGTGCCAGCAGCTCCACCGGGGGAGCTTCACCCCTCCACTTT. Its protein product is CASSSTGGASPLHF. The V call is TRBV13, the J call TRBJ1-6; a possible D gene is TRBD1 (5 bases). Germline CDR1 and CDR2: PRHDT and FYEKMQ (reference sequence). V was trimmed by 4 bases and J by 9 bases, leaving 13 bases between them. The CDR3 runs 14 residues.

V usage is TRBV9 and J usage is TRBJ2-2; 7 bases map to TRBD1. The CDR3 spans 19 residues. V trimming: 3 bases; J trimming: 2 bases; junction bases outside the gene matches: 16. Germline V gene data show CDR1 as SGDLS and CDR2 as YYNGEE. CDR3 in amino acids: CASSERQGTRASNTGELFF. The CDR3 nucleotides are TGTGCCAGCAGCGAACGACAGGGTACTAGAGCTTCAAACACCGGGGAGCTGTTTTTT.

In this sample, this clone turned up a few times. The rearrangement uses TRBV6-5 and TRBJ1-2, with 7 bases fitting TRBD1. Trimming took 6 bases from V and 7 from J; bases not matched to a gene: 11. The CDR3 is made up of 14 amino acids. Germline V lookup: CDR1 MNHEY, CDR2 SVGAGI. This CDR3 is CASSQGQGDAGYTF. The CDR3 region has the DNA TGTGCCAGCAGCCAAGGGCAGGGGGACGCTGGCTACACCTTC.

The genes are TRBV6-5 and TRBJ1-6, with TRBD1 matching 9 bases. Trimming cost V 6 bases and J 4 bases; bases outside gene matches: 4. This CDR3 has 15 amino acids. CDR1 and CDR2 from the germline V gene are MNHEY and SVGAGI. The CDR3 DNA sequence: TGTGCCAGCAGAACAGGGGGCCGTTATAATTCACCCCTCCACTTT. Translated: CASRTGGRYNSPLHF.

V gene TRBV5-1 combines with J gene TRBJ2-5; 9 nucleotides agree with TRBD2. The junction had 7 bases not matched to a gene; V was cut back by 5 bases and J by 2 bases. The CDR3 has 15 amino acids. CDR1 and CDR2 (germline): SGHRS, YFSETQ. CDR3 nucleotides: TGCGCCAGCAGTAGACAGGGACTAGCACAAGAGACCCAGTACTTC. Translated: CASSRQGLAQETQYF.

V gene TRBV13 combines with J gene TRBJ2-7, with D possibly being TRBD1 (6 bases). The germline V gene has CDR1 PRHDT and CDR2 FYEKMQ (reference sequence). Trimming removed 5 bases from V and 0 bases from J, with 11 bases in between. The CDR3 is 14 amino acids. The CDR3 reads CASSMGHSSYEQYF. In DNA, the CDR3 is TGTGCCAGCAGCATGGGACACAGCTCCTACGAGCAGTACTTC.

This chain links TRBV4-1 with TRBJ2-7; possible D gene TRBD1, 7 bases. Germline CDR1 is MGHRA and CDR2 is YSYEKL. The CDR3 spans 15 residues. V was shortened by 4 bases and J by 4 bases, with 17 bases between the two germline ends. The CDR3 is CASSRRQGGWYEQYF. The DNA of the CDR3 is TGCGCCAGCAGCCGCCGACAGGGAGGTTGGTACGAGCAGTACTTC.

The genes are TRBV19 and TRBJ1-5; a weak D match, TRBD1 (5 bases). The CDR3 loop spans 15 amino acids. V was trimmed by 3 bases and J by 3 bases, leaving 12 bases between them. In germline, CDR1 is LNHDA, CDR2 SQIVND (reference sequence). In nucleotides, the CDR3 is TGTGCCAGTAGTATGGGGGGGTCTCTCAATCAGCCCCAGCATTTT. It specifies CASSMGGSLNQPQHF.

This chain connects TRBV2 to TRBJ2-3, with TRBD2 matching over 15 bases. CDR3 size: 14 residues. Germline loops: CDR1 SNHLY, CDR2 FYNNEI. V dropped 11 bases and J dropped 8; count of bases not matched to a gene: 8. Written as DNA, the CDR3 is TGTGCCTCCGGGACTAGCGGGGGGCAGGGTACGCAGTATTTT. It yields the protein CASGTSGGQGTQYF.

With regard to this clone: The sample contains more than one DNA sequence encoding this CDR3. The chain has TRBV9 and TRBJ2-3, with no clear D. Germline V lookup: CDR1 SGDLS, CDR2 YYNGEE. This CDR3 has 13 residues. V was pared by 0 bases and J by 3 bases, with 5 bases between. The DNA of the CDR3 is TGTGCCAGCAGCGTAGGAGGAACAGATACGCAGTATTTT. Amino acids: CASSVGGTDTQYF.

The chain links TRBV11-1 to TRBJ2-7; 10 bases map to TRBD2. J lost 3 bases, V lost 2 bases, and 4 bases had no gene match. Germline CDR1 reads SGHAT; CDR2 reads FQDESV (reference sequence). The CDR3 length is 15 residues. The CDR3 sequence: CASSLYSGGNYEQYF. DNA for the CDR3: TGTGCCAGCAGCTTATATAGCGGGGGGAACTACGAGCAGTACTTC.

The chain combines TRBV4-2 with TRBJ2-7; TRBD1 matches 10 bases. V was pared by 3 bases and J by 7 bases, with 12 bases of the junction left unmatched. The CDR3 length is 16 residues. Germline values: CDR1 LGHNA, CDR2 YNFKEQ. The CDR3 DNA is TGTGCCAGCAGCCAGGAACGACAGGGGGCGTCGGAGGAGCAGTACTTC. Its translation: CASSQERQGASEEQYF.

This chain links TRBV5-6 with TRBJ1-1; the D is unclear. The CDR3 runs to 13 residues. Germline values: CDR1 SGHDT, CDR2 YYEEEE. Deletions cut 2 bases from V and 0 bases from J, with 5 bases between. CDR3 in DNA: TGTGCCAGCAGCTTTTCCGTGAACACTGAAGCTTTCTTT. Translation: CASSFSVNTEAFF.

The chain couples TRBV7-9 to TRBJ2-1; possibly TRBD2 for D (6 bases). The CDR3 is 13 amino acids. V shed 1 base and J shed 13 bases, with 14 bases lying between them. CDR1 is SEHNR and CDR2 is FQNEAQ in the germline V gene (reference sequence). Written as DNA, the CDR3 is TGTGCCAGCAGCTTAGGGGACTCCCGGCCCCAGTTCTTC. Translating gives CASSLGDSRPQFF.

The chain couples TRBV19 to TRBJ1-4; D gene uncertain. CDR1 and CDR2 (germline): LNHDA, SQIVND (reference sequence). The ends were cut back, 1 base at V and 0 bases at J, with 15 bases in the middle. This CDR3 comprises 18 residues. The CDR3 protein is CASSIVPLVRTTNEKLFF. CDR3 DNA: TGTGCCAGTAGTATAGTCCCATTGGTCAGAACAACTAATGAAAAACTGTTTTTT. Supplemented by reference TRBV19 and TRBJ1-4, the full variable domain reads DGGITQSPKYLFRKEGQNVTLSCEQNLNHDAMYWYRQDPGQGLRLIYYSQIVNDFQKGDIAEGYSVSREKKESFPLTVTSAQKNPTAFYLCASSIVPLVRTTNEKLFFGSGTQLSVL.

The chain carries TRBV25-1 and TRBJ1-1; 7 nucleotides agree with TRBD1. Germline loops: CDR1 MGHDK, CDR2 SYGVNS. The CDR3 runs to 14 residues. Trimming removed 3 bases from V and 12 bases from J; junction bases left unmatched: 13. The CDR3 is CASSDTRTGKKTFF. In DNA form, the CDR3 reads TGTGCCAGCAGTGACACTCGGACAGGTAAAAAAACTTTCTTT.

This clone came up once. V gene TRBV5-1 combines with J gene TRBJ2-3; tentative D call: TRBD1 (6 bases). CDR1 is SGHRS and CDR2 is YFSETQ in the germline V gene. The CDR3 runs 13 residues. The V and J ends lost 7 bases and 3 bases respectively, with 12 bases between them. The CDR3 loop is CASAQGKTDTQYF. The CDR3 DNA sequence: TGCGCCAGCGCCCAGGGGAAGACAGATACGCAGTATTTT.

V and J are TRBV12-3 or TRBV12-4 and TRBJ1-2, with no clear D. The CDR3 length is 13 residues. V gave up 2 bases and J gave up 7 bases, with 11 bases separating them. The CDR3 protein is CASSLTDSSGYTF. As DNA, the CDR3 is TGTGCCAGCAGTTTAACGGACTCATCTGGCTACACCTTC.

This rearrangement joins TRBV12-3 or TRBV12-4 to TRBJ2-7; 7 nucleotides match TRBD2. The CDR3 has 13 amino acids. V was clipped by 3 bases and J by 6 bases; unmatched bases: 5. CDR3 coding DNA: TGTGCCAGCAGTTTGGGAGGGTATAGCGAGCAGTACTTC. It codes for CASSLGGYSEQYF.